Listed below are T cell receptor beta chains from one sample, sequenced in a study of radiotherapy plus CTLA-4 blockade in lung cancer. Data came from immunoSEQ multiplex PCR; TCRdb stores just in-frame clones and leaves some out. This repertoire shows 75,000 to 100,000 clones, 88% found once; its top ten account for more than 4.5%. The sample in question was peripheral blood, obtained from a patient treated with radiotherapy plus ipilimumab. All receptors derive from a human donor with non-small cell lung cancer that progressed on radiotherapy plus ipilimumab. CDR3s include the opening cysteine and the closing phenylalanine or tryptophan. D genes are given only for firm matches. Where a row states a size, it is once, few, many or the class of an expanded clone; other rows omit it.

abundance: NA
d_gene: TRBD2
v_gene: TRBV2
len: 18
j_gene: TRBJ2-1
CDR3aa: CASSDLGSGRSAGNEQFF
CDR3nt: TGTGCCAGCAGTGACCTCGGTAGCGGGAGATCCGCTGGCAATGAGCAGTTCTTC

abundance: once
d_gene: NA
v_gene: TRBV4-1
len: 15
j_gene: TRBJ2-5
CDR3aa: CASSHWGRYQETQYF
CDR3nt: TGCGCCAGCAGCCATTGGGGGAGGTACCAAGAGACCCAGTACTTC

abundance: NA
d_gene: TRBD1
v_gene: TRBV10-3
len: 12
j_gene: TRBJ2-7
CDR3aa: CAISVTGYEQYF
CDR3nt: TGTGCCATCAGTGTGACAGGGTACGAGCAGTACTTC

abundance: NA
d_gene: TRBD1
v_gene: TRBV4-2
len: 15
j_gene: TRBJ2-7
CDR3aa: CASSQGGQGSYEQYF
CDR3nt: TGTGCCAGCAGCCAAGGGGGACAGGGGTCCTACGAGCAGTACTTC

abundance: NA
d_gene: NA
v_gene: TRBV6-1
len: 15
j_gene: TRBJ2-7
CDR3aa: CASSVGDSRTYEQYF
CDR3nt: TGTGCCAGCAGCGTGGGGGACTCGAGGACCTACGAGCAGTACTTC

abundance: NA
d_gene: NA
v_gene: TRBV2
len: 14
j_gene: TRBJ2-3
CDR3aa: CASGRSGGWDTQYF
CDR3nt: TGTGCCAGCGGTCGGTCTGGGGGTTGGGATACGCAGTATTTT

abundance: NA
d_gene: NA
v_gene: TRBV5-6
len: 14
j_gene: TRBJ2-7
CDR3aa: CASSLWGESYEQYF
CDR3nt: TGTGCCAGCAGCTTGTGGGGGGAATCCTACGAGCAGTACTTC

abundance: NA
d_gene: NA
v_gene: TRBV7-8
len: 14
j_gene: TRBJ2-5
CDR3aa: CASSSTVYQETQYF
CDR3nt: TGTGCCAGCAGCTCGACGGTGTACCAAGAGACCCAGTACTTC

abundance: NA
d_gene: TRBD1
v_gene: TRBV27
len: 15
j_gene: TRBJ1-3
CDR3aa: CASSSWTGPGNTIYF
CDR3nt: TGTGCCAGCAGTTCTTGGACAGGGCCTGGAAACACCATATATTTT

abundance: NA
d_gene: NA
v_gene: TRBV19
len: 13
j_gene: TRBJ1-2
CDR3aa: CASRVDSNYGYTF
CDR3nt: TGTGCCAGTAGAGTGGACAGTAACTATGGCTACACCTTC

abundance: NA
d_gene: NA
v_gene: TRBV7-3
len: 16
j_gene: TRBJ2-7
CDR3aa: CASSPQGAGGFHEQYF
CDR3nt: TGTGCCAGCAGCCCCCAGGGAGCAGGGGGGTTCCACGAGCAGTACTTC

abundance: NA
d_gene: TRBD1
v_gene: TRBV6-1
len: 13
j_gene: TRBJ1-2
CDR3aa: CASSSDRGQGYTF
CDR3nt: TGTGCCAGCAGCTCCGACAGGGGGCAAGGCTACACCTTC

abundance: NA
d_gene: TRBD2
v_gene: TRBV2
len: 15
j_gene: TRBJ2-3
CDR3aa: CASSERGRAPDTQYF
CDR3nt: TGTGCCAGCAGTGAACGCGGGAGGGCACCAGATACGCAGTATTTT

abundance: NA
d_gene: NA
v_gene: TRBV9
len: 15
j_gene: TRBJ1-1
CDR3aa: CASSPGLLRDTEAFF
CDR3nt: TGTGCCAGCAGCCCCGGACTCCTAAGGGACACTGAAGCTTTCTTT

abundance: NA
d_gene: NA
v_gene: TRBV4-1
len: 15
j_gene: TRBJ2-3
CDR3aa: CASSQVGGAGDTQYF
CDR3nt: TGCGCCAGCAGCCAAGTAGGGGGTGCGGGAGATACGCAGTATTTT

abundance: once
d_gene: NA
v_gene: TRBV4-2
len: 16
j_gene: TRBJ2-7
CDR3aa: CASSQPDSLGSYEQYF
CDR3nt: TGTGCCAGCAGCCAACCCGACAGCCTGGGGTCCTACGAGCAGTACTTC

abundance: NA
d_gene: TRBD1
v_gene: TRBV10-3
len: 14
j_gene: TRBJ1-2
CDR3aa: CAISETGGLRGYTF
CDR3nt: TGTGCCATCAGTGAGACAGGGGGTCTACGTGGCTACACCTTC

abundance: NA
d_gene: TRBD2
v_gene: TRBV5-4
len: 13
j_gene: TRBJ2-1
CDR3aa: CASSSGRVNEQFF
CDR3nt: TGTGCCAGCAGCAGCGGGAGGGTCAATGAGCAGTTCTTC

abundance: NA
d_gene: NA
v_gene: TRBV11-3
len: 14
j_gene: TRBJ2-5
CDR3aa: CASSLDVAVGTQYF
CDR3nt: TGTGCCAGCAGCTTAGATGTGGCTGTAGGGACCCAGTACTTC

abundance: NA
d_gene: NA
v_gene: TRBV5-4
len: 13
j_gene: TRBJ2-1
CDR3aa: CASGRARGNEQFF
CDR3nt: TGTGCCAGCGGGAGGGCCAGGGGTAATGAGCAGTTCTTC

abundance: NA
d_gene: NA
v_gene: TRBV27
len: 14
j_gene: TRBJ1-2
CDR3aa: CASSLSGVTGGYTF
CDR3nt: TGTGCCAGCAGTTTATCAGGGGTGACGGGCGGCTACACCTTC

abundance: NA
d_gene: NA
v_gene: TRBV5-1
len: 15
j_gene: TRBJ1-3
CDR3aa: CASSPDSFPGNTIYF
CDR3nt: TGCGCCAGCAGCCCGGACAGTTTTCCCGGAAACACCATATATTTT

abundance: NA
d_gene: NA
v_gene: TRBV6-6
len: 11
j_gene: TRBJ2-7
CDR3aa: CASSDSYEQYF
CDR3nt: TGTGCCAGCAGTGACAGCTACGAGCAGTACTTC

abundance: NA
d_gene: TRBD2
v_gene: TRBV5-1
len: 15
j_gene: TRBJ2-1
CDR3aa: CASSPRPSGSHEQFF
CDR3nt: TGCGCCAGCAGCCCAAGACCTAGCGGGAGCCATGAGCAGTTCTTC

abundance: NA
d_gene: TRBD2
v_gene: TRBV6-1
len: 17
j_gene: TRBJ2-7
CDR3aa: CASSAPSGRGSTYEQYF
CDR3nt: TGTGCCAGCAGTGCGCCTAGCGGGAGGGGCTCCACCTACGAGCAGTACTTC

abundance: NA
d_gene: TRBD2
v_gene: TRBV6-1
len: 17
j_gene: TRBJ2-1
CDR3aa: CASSDKLSGRANPEQFF
CDR3nt: TGTGCCAGCAGTGACAAACTAAGCGGGAGGGCTAACCCCGAGCAGTTCTTC

abundance: NA
d_gene: TRBD2
v_gene: TRBV5-4
len: 15
j_gene: TRBJ2-7
CDR3aa: CASSLAGTTSYEQYF
CDR3nt: TGTGCCAGCAGCTTGGCTGGGACTACTTCCTACGAGCAGTACTTC

abundance: NA
d_gene: NA
v_gene: TRBV9
len: 14
j_gene: TRBJ1-1
CDR3aa: CASSPGLRDPEAFF
CDR3nt: TGTGCCAGCAGCCCCGGGTTAAGGGACCCTGAAGCTTTCTTT

abundance: NA
d_gene: NA
v_gene: TRBV4-1
len: 17
j_gene: TRBJ2-1
CDR3aa: CASSQDPAGSSYNEQFF
CDR3nt: TGCGCCAGCAGCCAAGATCCGGCGGGAAGCTCCTACAATGAGCAGTTCTTC

abundance: NA
d_gene: NA
v_gene: TRBV6-6
len: 14
j_gene: TRBJ2-7
CDR3aa: CASSYEGSGYEQYF
CDR3nt: TGTGCCAGCAGTTACGAGGGTAGCGGCTACGAGCAGTACTTC

abundance: NA
d_gene: NA
v_gene: TRBV12-2
len: 19
j_gene: TRBJ1-5
CDR3aa: CASRLFPGPRLYSNQPQHF
CDR3nt: TGTGCAAGTCGCTTGTTCCCGGGCCCCCGGCTCTATAGCAATCAGCCCCAGCATTTT

abundance: once
d_gene: TRBD2
v_gene: TRBV11-3
len: 15
j_gene: TRBJ2-1
CDR3aa: CASSLASGRGDEQFF
CDR3nt: TGTGCCAGCAGCTTAGCTAGCGGGAGGGGGGATGAGCAGTTCTTC

abundance: NA
d_gene: NA
v_gene: TRBV5-1
len: 14
j_gene: TRBJ1-1
CDR3aa: CASSLASGNTEAFF
CDR3nt: TGCGCCAGCAGCTTGGCCTCAGGGAACACTGAAGCTTTCTTT

abundance: NA
d_gene: TRBD1
v_gene: TRBV29-1
len: 14
j_gene: TRBJ1-2
CDR3aa: CSVEDPDRGYGYTF
CDR3nt: TGCAGCGTTGAAGATCCGGACAGGGGGTATGGCTACACCTTC

abundance: NA
d_gene: NA
v_gene: TRBV15
len: 14
j_gene: TRBJ1-3
CDR3aa: CATSREAFGNTIYF
CDR3nt: TGTGCCACCAGCAGAGAAGCTTTCGGAAACACCATATATTTT

abundance: NA
d_gene: NA
v_gene: TRBV18
len: 15
j_gene: TRBJ2-3
CDR3aa: CASSPLSLDRDTQYF
CDR3nt: TGTGCCAGCTCACCACTTTCCTTGGACAGAGATACGCAGTATTTT